The 5 T cell receptor beta chains presented below share a single source sample, sequenced in a study of vaccination and CD4 T cells after COVID-19 (dated by TCRdb to about 2022). Library method: PCR. The instrument was an Illumina iSeq 100. DNA from cultured CD4+ T cells was subjected to TCR sequencing with the Oncomine TCR Beta short-read assay at the Johns Hopkins FTIC core. Starting from the raw public reads, TCRdb applied fastp trimming at Q25, assembled clones with MiXCR and retained in-frame beta chains. Rows are unified per CDR3 protein, each entry keeping the most common DNA and genes. Counted in this sample were roughly 6,500 distinct CDR3 sequences; around a quarter of them appeared once. In total, the top ten clones hold less than 40% of the sample. The treatment or condition label of this sample denotes: roughly 10-day PBMC culture with coronavirus spike peptide pools or control peptides (ViraFEST assay). CD4+ T cells from unexposed donors were collected before the COVID-19 pandemic (2011-2018).

These receptors have no known antigen. The source material was CD4+ T cells from blood, cultured in vitro. These receptors were taken from a human donor in good health.

This clonotype was seen more than once but under ten times. The chain combines TRBV14 with TRBJ2-7; 10 bases are shared with TRBD2. There are 15 residues in the CDR3. The ends lost 1 base at V and 6 bases at J; junction bases unmatched: 6. Germline V gene data show CDR1 as SGHDN and CDR2 as FVKESK. The CDR3 bases are TGTGCCAGCAGCCAAGGGCTAGCGGGGGCCAGCGAGCAGTACTTC. Amino acid sequence: CASSQGLAGASEQYF.

The chain joins TRBV10-1 to TRBJ2-1, with D unclear. Germline V gene sequence: CDR1 WNHNN, CDR2 SYGVQD (reference sequence). The CDR3 totals 15 residues. Trimming took 2 bases from V and 4 from J, leaving 12 bases between them. CDR3 sequence reads: CASSESAYEYNEQFF. Here the CDR3 DNA reads TGCGCCAGCAGTGAGAGTGCTTATGAGTACAATGAGCAGTTCTTC.

The gene calls are TRBV9 and TRBJ2-5; a possible D gene is TRBD2 (5 bases). Trimming pared 1 base from V and 8 bases from J, leaving 12 bases between. Per germline, CDR1 SGDLS and CDR2 YYNGEE. The CDR3 length is 13 residues. CDR3 sequence: CASSVREMNTQYF. CDR3 nucleotides: TGTGCCAGCAGCGTAAGGGAGATGAATACCCAGTACTTC. The full variable domain, completed using reference TRBV9 and TRBJ2-5, is DSGVTQTPKHLITATGQRVTLRCSPRSGDLSVYWYQQSLDQGLQFLIQYYNGEERAKGNILERFSAQQFPDLHSELNLSSLELGDSALYFCASSVREMNTQYFGPGTRLLVL.

This clonotype is medium-sized. The chain couples TRBV15 to TRBJ1-1; TRBD1 aligns across 7 bases. V shed 0 bases, J shed 3 bases, and the junction held 7 bases outside the gene matches. The CDR3 is 16 residues long. Germline V lookup: CDR1 LNHNV, CDR2 YYDKDF (reference sequence). This chain's CDR3 is CATSRDKGAGDTEAFF. The DNA for the CDR3 is TGTGCCACCAGCAGAGATAAGGGGGCTGGAGACACTGAAGCTTTCTTT.

The chain recombines TRBV18 with TRBJ1-2; D might be TRBD1 (5 bases). This CDR3 comprises 15 residues. Germline-derived CDR1 and CDR2 are KGHSH and LQKENI. The ends were cut back, 2 bases at V and 4 bases at J, with 14 bases in the middle. The CDR3 region is CASSPSEAGIYGYTF. In nucleotides, the CDR3 is TGTGCCAGCTCACCATCCGAGGCAGGGATCTATGGCTACACCTTC.